The next 23 T cell receptor beta chains were all read from a single sample in a study of T cells after posttransplantation cyclophosphamide. TCRdb's copy holds only in-frame clones and misses some; the assay was immunoSEQ multiplex PCR. The sample lists some 66,000 clones, 85% to 95% occurring once. Source material: PBMCs. The receptors originated from a woman aged 25 to 39 in good health and a related stem cell transplant donor.

The chain carries TRBV28 and TRBJ2-7, with D tentatively TRBD2 (5 bases). Germline CDR1 reads MDHEN; CDR2 reads SYDVKM. The CDR3 consists of 15 residues. Trimming stripped 5 bases from V and 9 bases from J, with 23 bases between. In DNA, the CDR3 is TGTGCCAGCAGTCCCATAGGGAGAACCTACGATGGGCAGTACTTC. It yields the protein CASSPIGRTYDGQYF.

The V gene is TRBV28, the J gene TRBJ1-2; weak D call: TRBD1 (5 bases). The CDR3 totals 14 residues. The germline V gene has CDR1 MDHEN and CDR2 SYDVKM. Trimming removed 3 bases from V and 7 bases from J, with 15 bases in between. CDR3 loop: CASSLGGFIGGYTF. CDR3 nucleotides: TGTGCCAGCAGTTTGGGGGGGTTCATAGGTGGCTACACCTTC.

The rearrangement uses TRBV10-3 and TRBJ2-7; no reliable D call. CDR3 size: 15 residues. Deletions cut 8 bases from V and 3 bases from J, with 20 bases between. CDR1 ENHRY and CDR2 SYGVKD come from the germline V gene. The CDR3 sequence is CAIRTPREEGYEQYF. In nucleotides, the CDR3 is TGTGCCATCCGGACCCCACGTGAGGAAGGCTACGAGCAGTACTTC.

The V gene is TRBV10-3, the J gene TRBJ1-5, with no clear D. The V gene's germline CDR1 is ENHRY and CDR2 SYGVKD. This CDR3 region has 14 residues. The V end lost 4 bases, the J end lost 2 bases, and 9 bases lay between the germline ends. The CDR3: CAISAGLGNQPQHF. As DNA, the CDR3 is TGTGCCATCAGTGCGGGGTTGGGCAATCAGCCCCAGCATTTT.

The gene calls are TRBV2 and TRBJ1-1; possibly TRBD1 for D (6 bases). Trimming left V 7 bases short and J 5 bases short, with 20 bases between. Germline CDR1 reads SNHLY; CDR2 reads FYNNEI. The CDR3 consists of 15 residues. CDR3 loop: CASTKGGLGKTEAFF. In DNA form, the CDR3 reads TGTGCCAGCACCAAGGGGGGGTTGGGGAAAACTGAAGCTTTCTTT.

The chain links TRBV19 to TRBJ2-7; D gene unclear. Germline V CDR1 and CDR2: LNHDA, SQIVND (reference sequence). The V end was cut by 3 bases, the J end by 5 bases, with 20 bases between. There are 16 residues in the CDR3. CDR3 nucleotide sequence: TGTGCCAGTAGTATGGGCCTGTGGGCACTTGTAGACGAGCAGTACTTC. Residues: CASSMGLWALVDEQYF.

This chain uses TRBV4-3 with TRBJ1-2; D gene unclear. The V end lost 1 base, the J end lost 4 bases, and 16 bases lay between the germline ends. This CDR3 spans 16 amino acids. CDR1 and CDR2 (germline): LGHNA, YSLEER. CDR3 nucleotide sequence: TGCGCCAGCAGCCAAGCCTTGGCCTCCCCGGTCTATGGCTACACCTTC. It encodes CASSQALASPVYGYTF.

The chain employs TRBV4-3 and TRBJ1-2; D is perhaps TRBD1 (6 bases). The CDR3 is made up of 16 amino acids. Trimming removed 0 bases at V and 4 bases at J, with 15 bases between. Per germline, CDR1 LGHNA and CDR2 YSLEER. CDR3 amino acids: CASSQEGAGAIYGYTF. The CDR3, as DNA: TGCGCCAGCAGCCAAGAAGGGGCAGGGGCTATCTATGGCTACACCTTC.

The chain combines TRBV7-9 with TRBJ2-1; D not resolved. CDR1 SEHNR and CDR2 FQNEAQ come from the germline V gene (reference sequence). Trimming cost V 0 bases and J 6 bases, with 12 bases left between them. CDR3 size: 15 residues. CDR3 sequence reads: CASSLAGSTGNEQFF. CDR3 nucleotide sequence: TGTGCCAGCAGCTTAGCTGGGTCGACCGGCAATGAGCAGTTCTTC.

This clone was counted a few times. This chain joins TRBV6-6 and TRBJ2-3; no clear D gene. V lost 6 bases to trimming and J lost 5 bases, with 9 bases between them. The germline gives CDR1 MNHNY, CDR2 SVGAGI (reference sequence). The CDR3 runs to 12 residues. The CDR3 nucleotides read TGTGCCAGCAGCATGGGCGGAGATACGCAGTATTTT. It codes for CASSMGGDTQYF.

The count of this clone is one. The J gene is TRBJ2-7, the V gene TRBV28; TRBD1 agrees at 8 bases. This CDR3 contains 13 residues. Germline lookup yields CDR1 MDHEN and CDR2 SYDVKM. V gave up 6 bases and J gave up 3 bases; unmatched junction bases: 4. The CDR3 reads CASRAGQGYEQYF. The CDR3 DNA sequence: TGTGCCAGCAGGGCCGGACAGGGCTACGAGCAGTACTTC.

The J gene is TRBJ2-7, the V gene TRBV18; D may be TRBD1 or TRBD2 (5 bases each). V lost 6 bases to trimming and J lost 0 bases, with 15 bases between them. This CDR3 is built from 15 residues. Germline values: CDR1 KGHSH, CDR2 LQKENI. CDR3 nucleotides: TGTGCCAGCTCGGCAAGGGACCTCTCCTCCTACGAGCAGTACTTC. Translating gives CASSARDLSSYEQYF.

This chain links TRBV11-2 with TRBJ1-3; D is unclear. Looked up from germline, CDR1 is SGHAT and CDR2 is FQNNGV. The V end was cut by 0 bases, the J end by 4 bases, with 10 bases between. The CDR3 is 15 amino acids. As DNA, the CDR3 is TGTGCCAGCAGCTTAGAGGGAGCCATGGGAAACACCATATATTTT. Protein product: CASSLEGAMGNTIYF.

The chain couples TRBV6-5 to TRBJ1-6; possible D gene TRBD1, 6 bases. The V gene lost 8 bases and the J gene lost 10 bases, with 12 bases spanning the gap. CDR3 length equals 12 residues. Germline loops: CDR1 MNHEY, CDR2 SVGAGI. The CDR3 protein is CASRGQGSPLHF. The CDR3, as DNA: TGTGCCAGCCGGGGGCAGGGGTCACCCCTCCACTTT.

J is TRBJ1-2 and V is TRBV2; TRBD1 is a possible D gene (5 bases). CDR3 length: 14 residues. In germline, CDR1 is SNHLY, CDR2 FYNNEI. V was pared by 3 bases and J by 5 bases, with 13 bases between. CDR3 sequence reads: CASSEAGTAYGYTF. CDR3 sequence (DNA): TGTGCCAGCAGTGAGGCCGGGACGGCTTATGGCTACACCTTC.

The chain links TRBV7-2 to TRBJ1-6; unclear D gene. V was cut by 0 bases and J by 7 bases, with 10 bases left in between. The length of the CDR3 is 15 residues. CDR1 is SGHTA and CDR2 is FQGNSA in the germline V gene. The CDR3 loop reads CASSLADPTNSPLHF. CDR3 coding DNA: TGTGCCAGCAGCTTAGCGGATCCGACGAATTCACCCCTCCACTTT.

The chain combines TRBV30 with TRBJ1-1, with no clear D. Per the germline V gene, CDR1 is GTSNPN and CDR2 is SVGIG (reference sequence). CDR3 length: 16 residues. Deletions cut 1 base from V and 1 base from J, with 16 bases between. CDR3 residues: CAWSGSTWASNTEAFF. The CDR3 DNA is TGTGCCTGGAGTGGATCGACGTGGGCCTCGAACACTGAAGCTTTCTTT. Full variable domain (remainder filled in from reference TRBV30 and TRBJ1-1): SQTIHQWPATLVQPVGSPLSLECTVEGTSNPNLYWYRQAAGRGLQLLFYSVGIGQISSEVPQNLSASRPQDRQFILSSKKLLLSDSGFYLCAWSGSTWASNTEAFFGQGTRLTVV.

This sequence joins TRBV28 and TRBJ1-6; D call uncertain. Germline CDR1 is MDHEN and CDR2 is SYDVKM. Trimming cost V 1 base and J 6 bases, with 10 bases left between them. The CDR3 consists of 15 residues. CDR3 sequence: CASSLYRDGNSPLHF. The CDR3 coding sequence is TGTGCCAGCAGTTTATACCGGGATGGTAATTCACCCCTCCACTTT. The full variable domain, its missing parts supplied by reference TRBV28 and TRBJ1-6, is DVKVTQSSRYLVKRTGEKVFLECVQDMDHENMFWYRQDPGLGLRLIYFSYDVKMKEKGDIPEGYSVSREKKERFSLILESASTNQTSMYLCASSLYRDGNSPLHFGNGTRLTVT.

The V call is TRBV30, the J call TRBJ2-7; perhaps TRBD2 as D (6 bases). In germline, CDR1 is GTSNPN, CDR2 SVGIG (reference sequence). The germline V and J ends were trimmed by 2 bases and 4 bases, with 12 bases remaining between them. The CDR3 has 13 residues. CDR3 DNA: TGTGCCTGGAGTTTTGCTGGGAGGTACGAGCAGTACTTC. Its protein is CAWSFAGRYEQYF.

CDR3 nucleotide sequence: TGTGCCAGCAGCCCATGGGACAGGGGCTATGAAAAACTGTTTTTT. This sequence encodes CASSPWDRGYEKLFF. J is TRBJ1-4 and V is TRBV7-9; TRBD1 matches 10 bases. The junction had 6 bases not matched to a gene; V was cut back by 5 bases and J by 6 bases. Germline V CDR1 and CDR2: SEHNR, FQNEAQ (reference sequence). The CDR3 extends over 15 amino acids.

The chain employs TRBV5-6 and TRBJ1-2; D ambiguous. The CDR3 spans 11 residues. Trimming removed 2 bases at V and 4 bases at J, with 3 bases between. In germline, CDR1 is SGHDT, CDR2 YYEEEE. The CDR3, as DNA: TGTGCCAGCAGCTTCATCTATGGCTACACCTTC. Translated: CASSFIYGYTF.

The chain is built from TRBV28 and TRBJ1-5; D is unclear. The CDR3 length is 15 residues. CDR1 MDHEN and CDR2 SYDVKM come from the germline V gene. V lost 5 bases and J lost 7, with 18 bases in between. The CDR3 sequence: CASSKLLSTNQPQHF. The CDR3, as DNA: TGTGCCAGCAGTAAGTTACTCAGCACGAACCAGCCCCAGCATTTT.

V and J are TRBV18 and TRBJ1-3, with a weak D call TRBD1 (5 bases). Germline V gives CDR1 KGHSH, CDR2 LQKENI. V lost 6 bases to trimming and J lost 0 bases, with 12 bases between them. The CDR3 consists of 15 residues. CDR3 sequence: CASSRDRLSGNTIYF. As DNA, the CDR3 is TGTGCCAGCTCTCGGGACCGCCTCTCTGGAAACACCATATATTTT.